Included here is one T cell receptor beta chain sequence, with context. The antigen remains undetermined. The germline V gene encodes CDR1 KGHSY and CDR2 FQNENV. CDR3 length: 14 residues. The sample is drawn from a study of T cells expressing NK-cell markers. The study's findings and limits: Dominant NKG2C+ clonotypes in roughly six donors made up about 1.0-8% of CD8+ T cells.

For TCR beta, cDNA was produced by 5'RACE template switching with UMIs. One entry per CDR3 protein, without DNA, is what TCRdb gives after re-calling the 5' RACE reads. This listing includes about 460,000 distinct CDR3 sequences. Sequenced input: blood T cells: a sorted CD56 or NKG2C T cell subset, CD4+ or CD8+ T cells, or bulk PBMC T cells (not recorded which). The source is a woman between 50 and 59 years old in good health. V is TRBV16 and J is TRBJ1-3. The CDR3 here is CASSQLSSGNTIYF.